This TCR beta chain stems from a study of shared clonotypes between healthy human individuals. Study-wide points: Even with large depth, rarefaction showed that sorted-subset sequencing was incomplete. Shared clonotypes: about 5.3% naive CD4, around 4% naive CD8, 2.3% memory CD4, 0.4% memory CD8. The study drew on few donors, limiting represented genetic and exposure-history diversity.

The authors loaded roughly 200 ng DNA, 28,000 or so T cell genomes, into sorted-subset replicate PCRs. This table comes from immunoSEQ multiplex PCR, and its TCRdb copy is limited to in-frame clones, with some not included. The table shows roughly 2.5 million clones, with around 94% occurring only once. This CDR3 spans 14 amino acids. V lost 5 bases to trimming and J lost 8 bases; unmatched junction nucleotides: 8. Germline CDR1 and CDR2: SEHNR and FQNEAQ (reference sequence). Note on this clone: Its antigen is as yet unknown.

What was sequenced was naive CD4+ T cells sorted from blood. Subset meaning: CD45RA+ positively selected. The clonotype originates from a man aged 18 to 30 in good health. V and J are TRBV7-9 and TRBJ1-4; 7 bases fit TRBD1. The CDR3 DNA sequence: TGTGCCAGCAGCGATGCAGGGGGGTGGGAAAAACTGTTTTTT. Translating gives CASSDAGGWEKLFF.